These 9 T cell receptor beta chains originate from one sample sequenced in a study of blood T cell repertoires in COVID-19 (dated by TCRdb to about 2020). Library prep was done by the immunoSEQ multiplex PCR assay. The table was pulled from immuneACCESS by TCRdb, which kept in-frame rearrangements only. Such tables lose some clones; where checked, under half of the loss comes from unresolved V genes, and the rest has no known cause. The sample table lists 130,000 to 150,000 clones, roughly 80% of them with a count of one. The ten largest make up 35% to 40% of the sample. The sequenced sample consisted of peripheral blood. These receptors originate from a human donor in a cohort sampled during active COVID-19.

The rearrangement links TRBV10-3 to TRBJ2-7; TRBD2 might be the D (6 bases). The germline V and J ends were trimmed by 0 bases and 2 bases, with 8 bases remaining between them. The V gene's germline CDR1 is ENHRY and CDR2 SYGVKD. The CDR3 has 14 amino acids. The CDR3 loop reads CAISESPGAYEQYF. DNA for the CDR3: TGTGCCATCAGTGAGTCTCCGGGGGCCTACGAGCAGTACTTC.

The V and J genes are TRBV5-1 and TRBJ2-3, with D maybe TRBD1 (5 bases). The germline V gene encodes CDR1 SGHRS and CDR2 YFSETQ. Trimming pared 4 bases from V and 3 bases from J, leaving 15 bases between. The CDR3 consists of 15 residues. This chain's CDR3 is CASSPSVGLTDTQYF. CDR3 DNA: TGCGCCAGCAGCCCCTCCGTGGGGCTGACAGATACGCAGTATTTT.

The chain joins TRBV3-1 (or the pseudogene TRBV3-2) to TRBJ2-2; TRBD2 might be the D (5 bases). This CDR3 has 15 residues. Germline V CDR1 and CDR2: LGHDT, YNNKEL (reference sequence). Deletions cut 8 bases from V and 0 bases from J, with 13 bases between. This chain's CDR3 is CASRRPGTNTGELFF. The DNA for the CDR3 is TGTGCCAGCCGACGGCCGGGGACGAACACCGGGGAGCTGTTTTTT.

The rearrangement uses TRBV7-9 and TRBJ2-1; D might be TRBD2 (6 bases). The V and J ends lost 8 bases and 1 base respectively, with 9 bases between them. Germline V lookup: CDR1 SEHNR, CDR2 FQNEAQ (reference sequence). The CDR3 runs to 13 residues. In DNA form, the CDR3 reads TGTGCCAGCCGGGACTCATCCTACAATGAGCAGTTCTTC. Its translation is CASRDSSYNEQFF.

The chain is built from TRBV27 and TRBJ2-7; TRBD2 agrees at 8 bases. The V gene's germline CDR1 is MNHEY and CDR2 SMNVEV (reference sequence). J was trimmed by 8 bases and V by 6 bases; bases with no gene match: 3. This CDR3 contains 11 residues. CDR3 nucleotide sequence: TGTGCCAGCAGGCGGGGGGCGAAGCAGTACTTC. It specifies CASRRGAKQYF.

The J gene is TRBJ2-7, the V gene TRBV6-5; 8 bases line up with TRBD1. This CDR3 comprises 15 residues. CDR1 MNHEY and CDR2 SVGAGI come from the germline V gene. V was clipped by 5 bases and J by 9 bases; unmatched bases: 15. The DNA of the CDR3 is TGTGCCAGCAGTCTCGGGTGGACAGGGAATTTGGTGCAGTACTTC. Translation gives CASSLGWTGNLVQYF.

The chain uses TRBV11-3 and TRBJ1-2, with D maybe TRBD1 (5 bases). This CDR3 is 16 amino acids long. Trimming shortened V by 3 bases and J by 8 bases, and 22 bases separated the two germline ends. From germline, CDR1 is SGHNT and CDR2 YENEEA. DNA for the CDR3: TGTGCCAGCAGCTTCGGGGGTGACCTCGTTGTAAGGGGCTACACCTTC. It specifies CASSFGGDLVVRGYTF.

The chain uses TRBV2 and TRBJ2-5; D not resolved. This CDR3 contains 13 residues. Trimming took 6 bases from V and 0 from J, leaving 8 bases between them. CDR1 and CDR2 from the germline V gene are SNHLY and FYNNEI. CDR3: CASSNKYQETQYF. The CDR3 DNA sequence: TGTGCCAGCAGCAACAAGTACCAAGAGACCCAGTACTTC.

The chain links TRBV7-3 to TRBJ2-1, with 8 bases fitting TRBD1. Germline lookup yields CDR1 SGHTA and CDR2 FQGTGA. With 4 bases clipped from V and 1 base from J, the junction kept 6 bases outside the gene matches. This CDR3 contains 16 residues. As DNA, the CDR3 is TGTGCCAGCAGCTCCAGACAGGGGAAATCCTACAATGAGCAGTTCTTC. It translates to CASSSRQGKSYNEQFF.